This T cell receptor beta chain was profiled in a study of T cell responses to AZD1222 COVID-19 vaccine. The CDR3 spans 13 residues. Trimming pared 1 base from V and 0 bases from J, leaving 3 bases between. CDR1 is MNHNS, CDR2 SASEGT, per germline. Study-level points and caveats: Across the whole spike, CD4 TCRs peaked at regions 160-218 and 743-854. Mostly white British, mostly female donors; authors suggested clonal diversity may be underestimated. The breadth and depth of Spike-specific TCRs increased once two AZD1222 doses had been given. Repertoires were sampled only after the peak T cell response.

TCRdb's copy holds only in-frame clones and misses some; the assay was immunoSEQ multiplex PCR. The data show about 90,000 clones, with approximately 89% seen just once and around 5% held by the top ten. This clone has just a few counts. The target antigen is unknown. The genes are TRBV6-1 and TRBJ1-1, with D uncertain. The sample consisted of peripheral blood, taken on day 0 of MenACWY control vaccination. This clonotype originated in an adult in good health. The DNA of the CDR3 is TGTGCCAGCAGTGAAGGCCTGAACACTGAAGCTTTCTTT. As protein: CASSEGLNTEAFF.